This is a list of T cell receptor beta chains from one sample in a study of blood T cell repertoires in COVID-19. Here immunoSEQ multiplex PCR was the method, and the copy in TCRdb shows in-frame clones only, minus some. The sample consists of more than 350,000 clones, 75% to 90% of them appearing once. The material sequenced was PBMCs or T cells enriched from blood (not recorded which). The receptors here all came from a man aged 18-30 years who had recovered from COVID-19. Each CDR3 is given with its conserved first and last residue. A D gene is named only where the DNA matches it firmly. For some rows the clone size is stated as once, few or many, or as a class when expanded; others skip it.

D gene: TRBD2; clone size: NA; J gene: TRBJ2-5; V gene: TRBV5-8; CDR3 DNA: TGTGCCAGCAGAGACCTAGCGGGGACCTCACAAGAGACCCAGTACTTC; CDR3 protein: CASRDLAGTSQETQYF
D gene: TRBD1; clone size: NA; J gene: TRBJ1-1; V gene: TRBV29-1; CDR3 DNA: TGCAGCGTGAAGACAGGGGGCGTGAACACTGAAGCTTTCTTT; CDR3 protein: CSVKTGGVNTEAFF
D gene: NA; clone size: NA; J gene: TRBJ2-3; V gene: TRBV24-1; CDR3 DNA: TGTGCCACCAGTGAGTCCCGACAGGTAGCAGAAGATACGCAGTATTTT; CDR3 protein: CATSESRQVAEDTQYF
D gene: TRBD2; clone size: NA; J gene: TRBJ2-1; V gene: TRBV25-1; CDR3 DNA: TGTGCCAGCAGTGGTGGGGGGGTCTACAATGAGCAGTTCTTC; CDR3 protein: CASSGGGVYNEQFF
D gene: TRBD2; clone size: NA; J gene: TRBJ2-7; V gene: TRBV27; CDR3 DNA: TGTGCCAGCAAAAAGCGGGAGGGCTTCGAGCAGTACTTC; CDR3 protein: CASKKREGFEQYF
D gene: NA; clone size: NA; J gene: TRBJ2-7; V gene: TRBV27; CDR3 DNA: TGTGCCAGCAGTTTAACAGGACAATACTACGAGCAGTACTTC; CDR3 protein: CASSLTGQYYEQYF
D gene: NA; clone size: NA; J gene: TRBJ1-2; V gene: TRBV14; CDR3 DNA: TGTGCCAGCAGCCAAGATCGCGTAGTCTACACCTTC; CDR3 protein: CASSQDRVVYTF
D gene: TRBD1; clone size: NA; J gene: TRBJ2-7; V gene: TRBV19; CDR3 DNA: TGTGCCAGTAGTATGGCCAGGACAGGGGTATACGAGCAGTACTTC; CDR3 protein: CASSMARTGVYEQYF
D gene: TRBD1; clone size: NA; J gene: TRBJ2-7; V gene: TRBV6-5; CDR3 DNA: TGTGCCAGCAACAATGACAGGGGGGATCAGTACTTC; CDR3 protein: CASNNDRGDQYF
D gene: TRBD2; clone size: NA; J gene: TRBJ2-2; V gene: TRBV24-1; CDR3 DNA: TGTGCCACCAGTGTTCGGACTAGCGGGACCGGGGAGCTGTTTTTT; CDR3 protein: CATSVRTSGTGELFF
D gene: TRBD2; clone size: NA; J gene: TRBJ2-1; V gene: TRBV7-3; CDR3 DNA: TGTGCCAGCAGTAATAGCGGGGCGGTTTCCTACAATGAGCAGTTCTTC; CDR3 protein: CASSNSGAVSYNEQFF
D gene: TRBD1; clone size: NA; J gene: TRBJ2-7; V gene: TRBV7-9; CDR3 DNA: TGTGCCAGCAGCTTAGGGGACAGTTCCTTGCAGTACTTC; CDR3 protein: CASSLGDSSLQYF
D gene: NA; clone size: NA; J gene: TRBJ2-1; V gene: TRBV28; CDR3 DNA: TGTGCCAGCAGTTTAGGAGGGACGATTAATTACAATGAGCAGTTCTTC; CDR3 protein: CASSLGGTINYNEQFF
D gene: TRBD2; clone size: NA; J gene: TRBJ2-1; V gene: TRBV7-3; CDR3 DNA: TGTGCCAGCAGCGCAGGGGGACTAGCGTCCAATGAGCAGTTCTTC; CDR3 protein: CASSAGGLASNEQFF
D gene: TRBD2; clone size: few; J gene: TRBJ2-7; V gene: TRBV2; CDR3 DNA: TGTGCCAGCAGGACTTACCTTTACCTAGCGGGAGGGGCCGACGAGCAGTACTTC; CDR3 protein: CASRTYLYLAGGADEQYF
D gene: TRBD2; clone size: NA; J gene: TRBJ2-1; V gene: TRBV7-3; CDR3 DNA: TGTGCCAGCAGGTGGACTAGCGGGCGCTCCTACAATGAGCAGTTCTTC; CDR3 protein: CASRWTSGRSYNEQFF
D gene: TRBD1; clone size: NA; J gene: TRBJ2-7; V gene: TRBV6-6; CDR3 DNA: TGTGCCAGCACCAGGACAGGGGGCAGCTACGAGCAGTACTTC; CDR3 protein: CASTRTGGSYEQYF
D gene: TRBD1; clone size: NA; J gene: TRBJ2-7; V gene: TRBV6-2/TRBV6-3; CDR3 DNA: TGTGCCAGCAGTTACCCCGGGACAGTCTACTACGAGCAGTACTTC; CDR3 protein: CASSYPGTVYYEQYF
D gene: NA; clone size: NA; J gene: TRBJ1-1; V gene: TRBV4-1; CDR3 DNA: TGCGCCAGCAGCCAAGCGCCTGGAACGAGGTTTAACACTGAAGCTTTCTTT; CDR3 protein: CASSQAPGTRFNTEAFF
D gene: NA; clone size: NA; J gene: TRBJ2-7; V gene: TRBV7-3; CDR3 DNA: TGTGCCAGCAGCTTAATACCAGGGGCAGGCGAGCAGTACTTC; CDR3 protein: CASSLIPGAGEQYF
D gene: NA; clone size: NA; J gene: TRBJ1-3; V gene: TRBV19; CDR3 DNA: TGTGCCAGTAGAGTACAGGATTCTGGAAACACCATATATTTT; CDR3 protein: CASRVQDSGNTIYF
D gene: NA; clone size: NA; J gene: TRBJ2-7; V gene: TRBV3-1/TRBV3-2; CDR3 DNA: TGTGCCAGCGGCTGGCGGGGAGCAGGGATCTACGAGCAGTACTTC; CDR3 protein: CASGWRGAGIYEQYF
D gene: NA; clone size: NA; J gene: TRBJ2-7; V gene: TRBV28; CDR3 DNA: TGTGCCAGCACTGTGGGCAGGGGTGCCTACGAGCAGTACTTC; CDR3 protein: CASTVGRGAYEQYF
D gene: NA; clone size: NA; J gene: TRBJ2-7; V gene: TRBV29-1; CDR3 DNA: TGCAGCGTAACAGGGATTAGCTACGAGCAGTACTTC; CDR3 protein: CSVTGISYEQYF
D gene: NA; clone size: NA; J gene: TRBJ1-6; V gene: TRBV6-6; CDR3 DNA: TGTGCCAGCAGTATGATCCCGAGCGCTAATTCACCCCTCCACTTT; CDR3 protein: CASSMIPSANSPLHF
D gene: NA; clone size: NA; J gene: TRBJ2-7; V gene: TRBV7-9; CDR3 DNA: TGTGCCAGCAGCTTAGAGGTTGGCAGTAGACTCTACGAGCAGTACTTC; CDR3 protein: CASSLEVGSRLYEQYF
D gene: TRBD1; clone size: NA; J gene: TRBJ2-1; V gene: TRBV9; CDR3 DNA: TGTGCCAGCAGCCCGCGACAGGGGGCCTACAATGAGCAGTTCTTC; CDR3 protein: CASSPRQGAYNEQFF
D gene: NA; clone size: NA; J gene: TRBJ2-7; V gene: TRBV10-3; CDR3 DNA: TGTGCCATCAAGAAGGGGGATGGCGAGCAGTACTTC; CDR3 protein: CAIKKGDGEQYF
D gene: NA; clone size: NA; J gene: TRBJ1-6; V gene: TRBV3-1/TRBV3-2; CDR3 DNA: TGTGCCAGCAGCCAAAGGAACAGGGTCGCTTCACCCCTCCACTTT; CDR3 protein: CASSQRNRVASPLHF
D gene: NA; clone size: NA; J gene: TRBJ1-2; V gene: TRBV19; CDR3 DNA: TGTGCCAGTAGCGGGTTTAACTATGGCTACACCTTC; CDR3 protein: CASSGFNYGYTF
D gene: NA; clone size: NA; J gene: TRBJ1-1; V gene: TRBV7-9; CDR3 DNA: TGTGCCAGCAGCAGAGCGAGTTTGAACACTGAAGCTTTCTTT; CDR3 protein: CASSRASLNTEAFF
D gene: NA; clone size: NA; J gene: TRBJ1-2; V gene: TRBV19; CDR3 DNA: TGTGCCAGTAGTATGTGGCAGGGGATTGGCTACACCTTC; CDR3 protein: CASSMWQGIGYTF
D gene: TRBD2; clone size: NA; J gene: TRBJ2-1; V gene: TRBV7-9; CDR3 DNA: TGTGCCAGCAGCCCGTCGGGTAGTAGCGGGCCCGAGCAGTTCTTC; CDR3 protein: CASSPSGSSGPEQFF
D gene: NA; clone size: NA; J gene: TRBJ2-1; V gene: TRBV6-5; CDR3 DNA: TGTGCCAGCAGTCGAGTTTGGGAGAATGAGCAGTTCTTC; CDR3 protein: CASSRVWENEQFF
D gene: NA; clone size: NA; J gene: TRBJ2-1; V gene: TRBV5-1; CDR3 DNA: TGCGCCAGCAGGGGACGGGGGATTGGCAATGAGCAGTTCTTC; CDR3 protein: CASRGRGIGNEQFF
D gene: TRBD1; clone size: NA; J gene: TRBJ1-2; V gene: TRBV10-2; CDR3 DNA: TGCGCCAGCAGTGAGTCGGGCGGGACAGGGGGCGGCTATGGCTACACCTTC; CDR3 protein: CASSESGGTGGGYGYTF
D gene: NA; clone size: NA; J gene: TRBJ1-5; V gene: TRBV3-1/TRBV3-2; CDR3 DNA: TGTGCCAGCAGCCAAGGAGGGGGACAGCCCCAGCATTTT; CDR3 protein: CASSQGGGQPQHF
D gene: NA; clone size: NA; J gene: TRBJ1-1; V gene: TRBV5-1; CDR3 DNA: TGCGCCAGCAGCCCCTCCTTGAACACTGAAGCTTTCTTT; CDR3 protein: CASSPSLNTEAFF
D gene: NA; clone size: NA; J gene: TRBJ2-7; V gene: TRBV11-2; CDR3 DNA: TGTGCCAGCAGCTCAGGCTACGAGCAGTACTTC; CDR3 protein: CASSSGYEQYF
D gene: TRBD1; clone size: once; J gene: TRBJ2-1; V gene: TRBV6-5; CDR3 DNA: TGTGCCAGCAGTCTCGGGACAGGCGATTACAATGAGCAGTTCTTC; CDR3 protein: CASSLGTGDYNEQFF
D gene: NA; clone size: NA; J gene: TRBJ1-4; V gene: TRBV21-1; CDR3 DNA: TGTGCCAGCAGCACCAGGAGGGGACAGGGTAATGAAAAACTGTTTTTT; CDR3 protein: CASSTRRGQGNEKLFF
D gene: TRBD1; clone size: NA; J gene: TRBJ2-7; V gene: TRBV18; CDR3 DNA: TGTGCCAGCTCACCTGCAGGGACAGAGGACGAGCAGTACTTC; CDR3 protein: CASSPAGTEDEQYF
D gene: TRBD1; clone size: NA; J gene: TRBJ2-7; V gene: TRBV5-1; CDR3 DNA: TGCGCCAGCAGCTTGGGCCTTGACCGGGACAGAAAAAACGAGCAGTACTTC; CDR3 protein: CASSLGLDRDRKNEQYF
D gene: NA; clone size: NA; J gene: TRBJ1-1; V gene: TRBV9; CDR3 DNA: TGTGCCAGCAGCGTTTCCGGGAGAGTTGATGAAGCTTTCTTT; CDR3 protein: CASSVSGRVDEAFF
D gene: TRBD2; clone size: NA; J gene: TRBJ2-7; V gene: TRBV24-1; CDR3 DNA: TGTGCCACCTACTTGGGGGGGTCCGAGCAGTACTTC; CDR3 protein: CATYLGGSEQYF
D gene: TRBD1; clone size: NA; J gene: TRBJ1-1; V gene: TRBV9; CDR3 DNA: TGTGCCAGCAGCGTAGCTCAGGGGGGAGTGAACACTGAAGCTTTCTTT; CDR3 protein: CASSVAQGGVNTEAFF
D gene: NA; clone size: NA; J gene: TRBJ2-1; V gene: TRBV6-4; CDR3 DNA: TGTGCCAGCAGTCTAGCGCATAGCTCCTACAATGAGCAGTTCTTC; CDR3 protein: CASSLAHSSYNEQFF